Each of the 4 T cell receptor beta chains below was sequenced from the same sample in a study of cytomegalovirus exposure and HLA in healthy donors. Both 60 Vbeta primers and 13 Jbeta primers went into the PCR. Only in-frame clones appear in the TCRdb table, and some are missing; sequencing was by immunoSEQ multiplex PCR. The sample shows around 230,000 clones, roughly 78% of them seen only once. Sequencing used PBMCs. The receptors were sampled from a boy between 10 and 17 years old in good health and CMV-seronegative.

Here the CDR3 DNA reads TGTGCCAGCAGCTTAGCATTTAGCGGGGGCTACTCCTACGAGCAGTACTTC. Protein sequence: CASSLAFSGGYSYEQYF. The V call is TRBV7-9, the J call TRBJ2-7; 9 bases match TRBD2. This CDR3 contains 17 residues. With 0 bases clipped from V and 0 bases from J, the junction kept 6 bases outside the gene matches. Germline CDR1 reads SEHNR; CDR2 reads FQNEAQ (reference sequence).

The chain employs TRBV5-1 and TRBJ1-1, with D uncertain. The CDR3 extends over 15 amino acids. V lost 4 bases and J lost 0, with 13 bases in between. CDR1 and CDR2 (germline): SGHRS, YFSETQ. Written as DNA, the CDR3 is TGCGCCAGCAGCCCGAACCCTACAGTGAACACTGAAGCTTTCTTT. Protein: CASSPNPTVNTEAFF.

This clone was observed once. V usage is TRBV4-1 and J usage is TRBJ2-3, with 8 bases fitting TRBD2. The CDR3 totals 15 residues. CDR1 MGHRA and CDR2 YSYEKL come from the germline V gene. V shed 2 bases, J shed 3 bases, and the junction held 4 bases outside the gene matches. The CDR3 loop reads CASSQPTSETDTQYF. CDR3 nucleotides: TGCGCCAGCAGCCAACCGACTAGCGAAACAGATACGCAGTATTTT.

This chain links TRBV5-1 with TRBJ1-1; D not certain. V lost 1 base and J 1 base, leaving 11 bases between the germline ends. Germline assignment: CDR1 SGHRS and CDR2 YFSETQ. The CDR3 runs to 15 residues. The CDR3 DNA reads as TGCGCCAGCAGCTTGAAGCCTGCCAAGAACACTGAAGCTTTCTTT. The encoded protein is CASSLKPAKNTEAFF.